This record looks at one T cell receptor beta chain sequence and its context. This clone was picked up one time. It lacks a known antigen. No per-base quality is available; no much larger clone lies one base away. The immunoSEQ Assay was the method used to sequence TCRbeta CDR3 regions. After extraction, genomic DNA underwent amplification by bias-controlled multiplex PCR, followed by high-throughput sequencing. Per the source publication's procedure: To quantify the absolute abundance of each unique TCRbeta CDR3 region, sequences were collapsed and filtered. T cell fraction was estimated by normalizing TCRbeta template counts to usable DNA, with usable DNA measured through amplification of reference genes found in all nucleated cells. Repertoire TCRs were annotated as SARS-CoV-2-specific by exact matching of V gene, CDR3 amino acid sequence and J gene to a known reactive TCR set. MIRA supplied the reference SARS-CoV-2 TCR set, which was filtered for enrichment in COVID-19-positive ImmuneCODE repertoires so that public or cross-reactive TCRs were removed. Drawing on the MIRA antigens, annotated TCRs were analysed further at the level of specific ORF or position within ORF. Depth was the summed frequency of annotated unique rearrangements, while breadth was defined as annotated unique rearrangements over total unique productive rearrangements. Two-sided Wilcoxon rank-sum tests were applied when comparing TCR breadth between groups. Drawn from immuneACCESS, this table holds only the in-frame rearrangements with V and J called that TCRdb kept. Clones are partly lost; checked studies trace under half to an unresolved V gene and leave the rest unexplained. Clone size and the V and J calls come from that table; the DNA yielded D and trimming. The sample has about 410,000 clones on record, about nine tenths of them singletons. The top ten clones comprise over 1.5% of the sample.

The CDR3 numbers 15 residues from cysteine through phenylalanine. The only DNA kept is the CDR3, 45 bases in frame from the first base. CDR1 is given as LGHNA and CDR2 as YSLEER, both from the germline V gene. V is pared back by 1 base and J by 10 bases, with 17 bases lying between the germline termini. Read against the paper, the sample's treatment or condition label means: roughly 18 received Ad26.COV2.S at low or high dose, single or two shots; 5 received placebo; per-sample allocation not given. For vaccine and placebo recipients, the sequenced repertoires came from samples collected on day 63 after the first injection. Between 29 July and 7 August 2020, Cohort 1b enrolled some 25 adults aged 18-55 years at one site in Boston, USA. Ad26.COV2.S consisted of a replication-incompetent adenovirus type 26 vector by which a prefusion-stabilized SARS-CoV-2 spike protein from the original Wuhan strain was expressed.

The data are from a study of Ad26.COV2.S vaccination and SARS-CoV-2 variants (dated by TCRdb to the early 2020s). For the wider study: Donors in the vaccine arm were drawn from COV1001, a phase I-IIa trial of Ad26.COV2.S in healthy adults that was multicentre, randomized, double-blind and placebo-controlled. TCRbeta repertoire sequencing was used to assess the specificity and breadth of SARS-CoV-2-reactive T cell receptors after Ad26.COV2.S vaccination. Trial participants were randomized into five groups of five, in which low-dose or high-dose Ad26.COV2.S was given once or twice, or placebo was given on both occasions. Dosing of Ad26.COV2.S was intramuscular, at either 5x10^10 or 1x10^11 viral particles, delivered as one shot or as two shots spaced 56 days apart. Investigators remained blinded to trial group allocation during experiments and outcome assessment. A total of roughly 30 samples were included in the TCR-sequenced set, comprising some 20 Ad26.COV2.S vaccine recipients, 5 placebo recipients and 8 SARS-CoV-2 convalescent individuals.

General findings and caveats noted by the study authors: Higher spike-specific TCR breadth was observed in Ad26.COV2.S recipients than in placebo recipients (P = 0.0014). Substantial breadth of spike-specific CD8+ and CD4+ T cell responses was reported after vaccination. Vaccine and placebo recipients had similar non-spike TCR breadth, a finding consistent with the vaccine containing only spike. The study lacked the statistical power to compare responses across vaccine doses or regimens. It was noted by the authors that total T cell responses may have been underestimated by the TCR breadth and depth analyses.

This TCR was recovered from a person aged 18-65 years who received the Ad26.COV2.S COVID-19 vaccine or a placebo. This material consisted of peripheral blood, taken in a trial of Ad26.COV2.S vaccine versus placebo. The V and J segments used are TRBV4-3 and TRBJ2-1; tentative D gene TRBD2, with 7 bases matching. The nucleotides read TGCGCCAGCAGCCAAGTGACGGGGGGCCCGGAGGAGCAGTTCTTC. Protein translation: CASSQVTGGPEEQFF.